The rows below give T cell receptor beta chains drawn from one sample of a study of T cell changes during pregnancy in multiple sclerosis. Sequenced by immunoSEQ multiplex PCR; TCRdb stores in-frame clones only, minus some. The data hold over 55,000 clones, with around 94% observed a single time. The starting material was CD8+ T cells from peripheral blood mononuclear cells, obtained in the third trimester of pregnancy. The receptors come from a female donor with multiple sclerosis, enrolled in a pregnancy study. Both conserved end residues are part of each CDR3. Each record gives: V gene, clone size, D gene, J gene, CDR3 DNA, CDR3 protein. D genes are given only for firm matches. Size values are once, few and many counts, or a class for expanded clones, and some rows have none.

v_gene: TRBV7-9; abundance: .; d_gene: TRBD1; j_gene: TRBJ1-2; CDR3nt: TGTGCCAGCAGCTCAGGGACAGCCACGGGCTACACCTTC; CDR3aa: CASSSGTATGYTF
v_gene: TRBV27; abundance: .; d_gene: .; j_gene: TRBJ1-1; CDR3nt: TGTGCCAGCAGTTTACGGGGGGCGATGAACACTGAAGCTTTCTTT; CDR3aa: CASSLRGAMNTEAFF
v_gene: TRBV30; abundance: .; d_gene: TRBD2; j_gene: TRBJ2-1; CDR3nt: TGTGCCTGGAGCCGACTAGCGGGAGGCTATGAGCAGTTCTTC; CDR3aa: CAWSRLAGGYEQFF
v_gene: TRBV5-1; abundance: once; d_gene: TRBD1; j_gene: TRBJ2-7; CDR3nt: TGCGCCAGCAGCTTGGGCCCCGGGACAGGGAGGAACTACGAGCAGTACTTC; CDR3aa: CASSLGPGTGRNYEQYF
v_gene: TRBV27; abundance: .; d_gene: .; j_gene: TRBJ2-7; CDR3nt: TGTGCCAGCAGCCCTAACCCCCCTCCCCGATACGAGCAGTACTTC; CDR3aa: CASSPNPPPRYEQYF
v_gene: TRBV4-1; abundance: .; d_gene: TRBD1; j_gene: TRBJ2-5; CDR3nt: TGCGCCAGCAGCCCCGGACAGGGAGGAGAGACCCAGTACTTC; CDR3aa: CASSPGQGGETQYF
v_gene: TRBV10-1; abundance: .; d_gene: TRBD2; j_gene: TRBJ2-1; CDR3nt: TGCGCCAGCAGTGAGTCGACGAAGTTAGCGGGAGGGCCCCGGATCAATGAGCAGTTCTTC; CDR3aa: CASSESTKLAGGPRINEQFF
v_gene: TRBV10-1; abundance: .; d_gene: TRBD2; j_gene: TRBJ2-7; CDR3nt: TGCGCCAGCAGTGAGTCGATTTCGTCGGCGGGAGGTGGAGGCTACGAGCAGTACTTC; CDR3aa: CASSESISSAGGGGYEQYF
v_gene: TRBV29-1; abundance: .; d_gene: TRBD1; j_gene: TRBJ2-1; CDR3nt: TGCAGCGTCACCGGGACAGGGAGCAATGAGCAGTTCTTC; CDR3aa: CSVTGTGSNEQFF
v_gene: TRBV10-3; abundance: .; d_gene: .; j_gene: TRBJ2-4; CDR3nt: TGTGCCACCAGTATTGGAGGGCCCAAAAACATTCAGTACTTC; CDR3aa: CATSIGGPKNIQYF
v_gene: TRBV2; abundance: .; d_gene: .; j_gene: TRBJ2-2; CDR3nt: TGTGCCAGCGGGGCGGGGGGGGAGCTGTTTTTT; CDR3aa: CASGAGGELFF
v_gene: TRBV10-1; abundance: .; d_gene: TRBD1; j_gene: TRBJ1-1; CDR3nt: TGCGCCAGCAGTGAGACAACAGGGGGCGTTGAAGCTTTCTTT; CDR3aa: CASSETTGGVEAFF
v_gene: TRBV4-1; abundance: .; d_gene: TRBD2; j_gene: TRBJ2-2; CDR3nt: TGCGCCAGCAGCCTCCCGGGACTAGCGGGAGGGCCTTTCACCGGGGAGCTGTTTTTT; CDR3aa: CASSLPGLAGGPFTGELFF
v_gene: TRBV7-9; abundance: .; d_gene: TRBD1; j_gene: TRBJ2-7; CDR3nt: TGTGCCAGCAGCTACACCCAGACAGGGGAAGTCTACGAGCAGTACTTC; CDR3aa: CASSYTQTGEVYEQYF
v_gene: TRBV2; abundance: .; d_gene: .; j_gene: TRBJ1-5; CDR3nt: TGTGCCATCATCGCGGTGGCCGGGCAGCCCCAGCATTTT; CDR3aa: CAIIAVAGQPQHF
v_gene: TRBV27; abundance: once; d_gene: TRBD2; j_gene: TRBJ2-2; CDR3nt: TGTGCCAGCAGGGGCCAGTGGGAGGGCCGCACCGGGGAGCTGTTTTTT; CDR3aa: CASRGQWEGRTGELFF
v_gene: TRBV5-1; abundance: .; d_gene: TRBD2; j_gene: TRBJ2-1; CDR3nt: TGCGCCAGCAGCGGAACCATAGCGGGAGTGTCCTACAATGAGCAGTTCTTC; CDR3aa: CASSGTIAGVSYNEQFF
v_gene: TRBV30; abundance: .; d_gene: .; j_gene: TRBJ2-7; CDR3nt: TGTGCCTGGAGTGTAAGCCCAGGGGTAGACTACGAGCAGTACTTC; CDR3aa: CAWSVSPGVDYEQYF
v_gene: TRBV6-5; abundance: .; d_gene: TRBD1; j_gene: TRBJ1-5; CDR3nt: TGTGCCAGCAGGCCGACAGGGCGCAATCAGCCCCAGCATTTT; CDR3aa: CASRPTGRNQPQHF
v_gene: TRBV27; abundance: .; d_gene: TRBD2; j_gene: TRBJ2-1; CDR3nt: TGTGCCAGCACTCCCAAACCCCGACTAGCGGACACCAATGAGCAGTTCTTC; CDR3aa: CASTPKPRLADTNEQFF
v_gene: TRBV28; abundance: .; d_gene: TRBD1; j_gene: TRBJ2-2; CDR3nt: TGTGCCAGCAGCTCATTCTTAGAGGGGGCAAACACCGGGGAGCTGTTTTTT; CDR3aa: CASSSFLEGANTGELFF
v_gene: TRBV9; abundance: .; d_gene: TRBD2; j_gene: TRBJ2-7; CDR3nt: TGTGCCAGCAGCAGCGGGAGCTCCTACGAGCAGTACTTC; CDR3aa: CASSSGSSYEQYF
v_gene: TRBV12-2; abundance: .; d_gene: .; j_gene: TRBJ2-7; CDR3nt: TGTGCAAGTCGCTTACAGGGGGAGAGGTACGAGCAGTACTTC; CDR3aa: CASRLQGERYEQYF
v_gene: TRBV6-1; abundance: .; d_gene: .; j_gene: TRBJ1-1; CDR3nt: TGTGCCAGCAACAGATTATTCACTGAAGCTTTCTTT; CDR3aa: CASNRLFTEAFF
v_gene: TRBV6-4; abundance: once; d_gene: TRBD1; j_gene: TRBJ1-1; CDR3nt: TGTGCCAGCAGTGACTCACAGGGGGCAACTGAAGCTTTCTTT; CDR3aa: CASSDSQGATEAFF
v_gene: TRBV28; abundance: .; d_gene: TRBD1; j_gene: TRBJ1-2; CDR3nt: TGTGCCAGCAGTTGGGACAGGTTCTATGGCTACACCTTC; CDR3aa: CASSWDRFYGYTF
v_gene: TRBV5-4; abundance: .; d_gene: TRBD2; j_gene: TRBJ2-3; CDR3nt: TGTGCCAGCAGCTCCAGCGGGAGGGCCTACACAGATACGCAGTATTTT; CDR3aa: CASSSSGRAYTDTQYF
v_gene: TRBV11-1; abundance: once; d_gene: .; j_gene: TRBJ2-1; CDR3nt: TGTGCCAGCAGCTTAGAAGGACAAACTTTTGAGAACAATGAGCAGTTCTTC; CDR3aa: CASSLEGQTFENNEQFF
v_gene: TRBV11-2; abundance: .; d_gene: TRBD1; j_gene: TRBJ1-2; CDR3nt: TGTGCCAGCAGCTTAGATTGGAACTATGGACAGGGCTACTATGGCTACACCTTC; CDR3aa: CASSLDWNYGQGYYGYTF
v_gene: TRBV11-2; abundance: few; d_gene: TRBD2; j_gene: TRBJ2-3; CDR3nt: TGTGCCAGCAGCTTACTCGCGGGAGGACAAGATACGCAGTATTTT; CDR3aa: CASSLLAGGQDTQYF
v_gene: TRBV6-5; abundance: .; d_gene: TRBD2; j_gene: TRBJ2-5; CDR3nt: TGTGCCAGCAGTTACAGTCCGGGAGGGTCCCAAGAGACCCAGTACTTC; CDR3aa: CASSYSPGGSQETQYF
v_gene: TRBV27; abundance: .; d_gene: TRBD1; j_gene: TRBJ2-7; CDR3nt: TGTGCCAGCAGTTGGGTGGGACAGGGTTCGATCGAGCAGTACTTC; CDR3aa: CASSWVGQGSIEQYF
v_gene: TRBV4-1; abundance: .; d_gene: TRBD1; j_gene: TRBJ2-7; CDR3nt: TGCGCCAGCAGCCAGGGGGACAGGGGTCTATACGAGCAGTACTTC; CDR3aa: CASSQGDRGLYEQYF
v_gene: TRBV5-4; abundance: .; d_gene: .; j_gene: TRBJ2-3; CDR3nt: TGTGCCAGCAGCAGGGGGACAGCGGGAGCTTCGAGCACAGATACGCAGTATTTT; CDR3aa: CASSRGTAGASSTDTQYF
v_gene: TRBV28; abundance: .; d_gene: TRBD1; j_gene: TRBJ2-7; CDR3nt: TGTGCCAGCAGTTCCCCACGACAGGGGGCAAAGTCCTACGAGCAGTACTTC; CDR3aa: CASSSPRQGAKSYEQYF
v_gene: TRBV27; abundance: .; d_gene: TRBD2; j_gene: TRBJ2-1; CDR3nt: TGTGCCAGCAGTTTCGTCCCTCAGCGGGAGGGCCGGAATGAGCAGTTCTTC; CDR3aa: CASSFVPQREGRNEQFF
v_gene: TRBV27; abundance: .; d_gene: .; j_gene: TRBJ2-7; CDR3nt: TGTGCCAGCAGTGTATCCGGGACAACCTACGAGCAGTACTTC; CDR3aa: CASSVSGTTYEQYF
v_gene: TRBV29-1; abundance: once; d_gene: .; j_gene: TRBJ2-2; CDR3nt: TGCAGCGTTGTTACCTGGGACTCCCTGAACACCGGGGAGCTGTTTTTT; CDR3aa: CSVVTWDSLNTGELFF
v_gene: TRBV7-6; abundance: .; d_gene: TRBD1; j_gene: TRBJ2-1; CDR3nt: TGTGCCAGCAGCTCGGGACAGTACAATGAGCAGTTCTTC; CDR3aa: CASSSGQYNEQFF
v_gene: TRBV27; abundance: .; d_gene: .; j_gene: TRBJ1-2; CDR3nt: TGTGCCAGCAGTTTAGAAGAGGGATCCTATGGCTACACCTTC; CDR3aa: CASSLEEGSYGYTF
v_gene: TRBV10-1; abundance: .; d_gene: .; j_gene: TRBJ2-3; CDR3nt: TGCGCCAGCAGTGAGTTGTGGGCTAGCACAGATACGCAGTATTTT; CDR3aa: CASSELWASTDTQYF
v_gene: TRBV28; abundance: few; d_gene: TRBD2; j_gene: TRBJ2-1; CDR3nt: TGTGCCAGCAGTTTTCCCAGCGGGAGGGACAATGAGCAGTTCTTC; CDR3aa: CASSFPSGRDNEQFF
v_gene: TRBV11-2; abundance: .; d_gene: .; j_gene: TRBJ2-1; CDR3nt: TGTGCCAGCAGCAGAGCCGAGAGCTCCTACAATGAGCAGTTCTTC; CDR3aa: CASSRAESSYNEQFF
v_gene: TRBV7-9; abundance: .; d_gene: .; j_gene: TRBJ1-4; CDR3nt: TGTGCCAGCAGCTTATCCCGGACAGCTAATGAAAAACTGTTTTTT; CDR3aa: CASSLSRTANEKLFF